The sequence of this T cell receptor (beta chain) was determined in a study of cytomegalovirus exposure and HLA in healthy donors. Looking at the study overall: The same platform was used for the roughly 130 validation repertoires as for the 650 to 700 first-cohort repertoires, as reported in a later analysis. Overall study results and limits: First-cohort TCR clusters were later found to tend to co-occur in the 90 to 150 validation repertoires.

About this clone itself: Its specificity is unknown.

The CDR3 sequence is 14 residues long. CDR1 MNHNS and CDR2 SASEGT come from the germline V gene. Trimming left V 5 bases short and J 2 bases short, with 11 bases between. This table comes from immunoSEQ multiplex PCR, and its TCRdb copy is limited to in-frame clones, with some not included. The sample shows some 350,000 clones, approximately 86% of them seen only once. This receptor was obtained from a woman in her 30s in good health and CMV-seropositive. This sequence joins TRBV6-1 and TRBJ2-3; D may correspond to TRBD1 or TRBD2 (5 bases each). The material sequenced was PBMCs. The CDR3 spells CASSRDAYTDTQYF. The CDR3 DNA reads as TGTGCCAGCAGTCGGGACGCGTACACAGATACGCAGTATTTT.